The clone carrying this T cell receptor beta chain was recorded at least ten times. What it recognizes is unknown. The data derive from a study of Graves' ophthalmopathy and Graves' hyperthyroidism. The germline V gene encodes CDR1 SNHLY and CDR2 FYNNEI. Deletions cut 6 bases from V and 7 bases from J, with 9 bases between. The CDR3 sequence is 11 residues long. General study points: The blood repertoire also included most expanded thyroid clonotypes above 0.001 frequency.

Amplification from RNA transcripts yielded the TCR beta CDR3 regions. RT-PCR with HTBI primers came first, then second-round multiplex PCR. TCRdb fed the multiplex PCR reads into MiXCR, producing one record per CDR3 protein. The table has around 1.1 million distinct CDR3 sequences, 36% seen once. The sequencing input was peripheral blood or thyroid tissue (not recorded which). This chain connects TRBV2 to TRBJ1-1; a weak D match, TRBD1 (5 bases). The sequence was obtained from an adult man with Graves' hyperthyroidism. The CDR3 spells CASRYRIEAFF. The DNA of the CDR3 is TGTGCCAGCAGATACAGGATTGAAGCTTTCTTT.